This T cell receptor beta chain was captured in a study of metastatic and nonmetastatic thyroid tumors. Original analysis: It was from CDR3 differences across clinicopathological groups that a distant-metastasis classifier for papillary thyroid cancer was built. TCRdb used MiXCR to call clones anew from the PCR reads. None of the V and J calls come from the authors' own analysis; TCRdb made them. The sample comprises under 30,000 clones, roughly 3.7% of which are singletons, and around 23% rests with the top ten. The CDR3 is 14 residues long. J lost 8 bases, V lost 8 bases, and 9 bases had no gene match. Germline-derived CDR1 and CDR2 are MNHNS and SASEGT. This clone is judged medium-sized. No antigen is known for it. Study findings and constraints: A significant increase in TCR beta diversity was reportedly seen in malignant thyroid tumors relative to benign nodules, in blood and tumor.

No patient had received any treatment before thyroid surgery. The TCR sequence derives from a female donor with papillary thyroid cancer or a benign thyroid nodule (not recorded which). Some clones in this sample may be carry-over from other donors' samples. This chain links TRBV6-1 with TRBJ1-2; the match to TRBD1 covers 12 bases. The sequencing sample was made of blood. Written as DNA, the CDR3 is TGTGCCAGCCAAACAGGGACAGGGGGCTTAGGCTACACCTTC. Its protein product is CASQTGTGGLGYTF.